The entry below gives a single T cell receptor beta chain sequence along with its context. Produced via immunoSEQ multiplex PCR; TCRdb's table is partial and in-frame only. The table records roughly 230,000 clones, nearly 90% of them present only once. This record comes from a study of blood T cell repertoires in COVID-19. V was cut by 3 bases and J by 8 bases, with 29 bases left in between. CDR3 length: 20 residues. Germline lookup yields CDR1 KGHSH and CDR2 LQKENI. This receptor was identified in a woman aged 35 to 49 who had recovered from COVID-19. Material: peripheral blood. V is TRBV18 and J is TRBJ1-6, with unresolved D. The CDR3 sequence is CASSPGDLRRFAARHSPLHF. CDR3 nucleotides: TGTGCCAGCTCACCGGGAGATTTGAGGCGGTTCGCGGCCCGACATTCACCCCTCCACTTT.